One T cell receptor beta chain is described in this entry. Its antigen is still unknown. Trimming took 0 bases from V and 1 from J, leaving 10 bases between them. The CDR3 is 15 amino acids. Per the germline V gene, CDR1 is SGHTA and CDR2 is FQGNSA. PCR primers comprised 60 Vbeta and 13 Jbeta primers. Profiling relied on immunoSEQ multiplex PCR, and the TCRdb table lists in-frame clones only, not all of them. This sample has roughly 180,000 clones; 82% occur once, and the top ten carry 1.5%. The data were obtained in a study of cytomegalovirus exposure and HLA in healthy donors. Study-wide results and caveats: The productive fraction for most TCR beta V segments was about 87% or about 30% in an earlier analysis.

Sequencing used PBMCs. The chain combines TRBV7-2 with TRBJ2-7, with TRBD2 as a possible D gene (5 bases). The sequence was collected from a man aged 35-49 years in good health and CMV-seronegative. CDR3 sequence: CASSLAVRGSYEQYF. DNA of the CDR3: TGTGCCAGCAGCTTAGCGGTCAGAGGGTCCTACGAGCAGTACTTC.